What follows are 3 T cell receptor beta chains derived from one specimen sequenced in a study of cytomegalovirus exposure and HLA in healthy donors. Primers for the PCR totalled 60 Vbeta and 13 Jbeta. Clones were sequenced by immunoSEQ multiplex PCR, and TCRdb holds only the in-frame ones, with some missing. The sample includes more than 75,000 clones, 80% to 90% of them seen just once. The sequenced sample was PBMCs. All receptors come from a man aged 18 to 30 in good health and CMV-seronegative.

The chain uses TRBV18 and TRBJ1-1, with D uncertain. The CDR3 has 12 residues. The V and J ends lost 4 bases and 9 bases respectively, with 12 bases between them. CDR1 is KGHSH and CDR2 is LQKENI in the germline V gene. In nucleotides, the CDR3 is TGTGCCAGCTCACACCCGGACTCAAAAGCTTTCTTT. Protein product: CASSHPDSKAFF.

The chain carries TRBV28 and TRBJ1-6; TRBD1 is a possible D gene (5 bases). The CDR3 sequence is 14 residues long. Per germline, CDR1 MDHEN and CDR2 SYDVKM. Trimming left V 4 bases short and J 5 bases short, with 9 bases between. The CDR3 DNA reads TGTGCCAGCAGTTATTCAGGGAATAATTCACCCCTCCACTTT. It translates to CASSYSGNNSPLHF.

The CDR3 reads CASSQGQPNSPLHF. CDR3 coding DNA: TGCGCCAGCAGCCAAGGACAGCCTAATTCACCCCTCCACTTT. The chain employs TRBV4-1 and TRBJ1-6; TRBD1 might be the D (5 bases). Germline V lookup: CDR1 MGHRA, CDR2 YSYEKL. Trimming left V 1 base short and J 6 bases short, with 7 bases between. There are 14 residues in the CDR3.